The 24 T cell receptor beta chains presented below share a single source sample, sequenced in a study of spatial heterogeneity in lung cancer. General study findings and limits: One measure, the expanded intratumoral alpha and beta TCR count, tracked tumor mutation counts.

The antigens of these receptors remain unknown. The time point denotes: sample taken at primary tumor resection. Via MiXCR, TCRdb re-called the 5' RACE reads, giving one row per CDR3 protein. The top ten clones hold roughly 7.2% of a sample with about 20,000 distinct CDR3 sequences, 2.8% of them seen once. Sequences were derived from lung tumor tissue, sampled at surgery. The receptors come from a male donor with early-stage non-small cell lung cancer.

This clonotype has a count of ten or more. The chain carries TRBV29-1 and TRBJ2-1, with D tentatively TRBD1 (6 bases). This CDR3 region has 12 residues. Germline V gene lookup returns CDR1 SQVTM and CDR2 ANQGSEA. V was shortened by 7 bases and J by 6 bases, with 13 bases between the two germline ends. CDR3 residues: CSGLQGANEQFF. As DNA, the CDR3 is TGCAGCGGGCTACAGGGTGCCAATGAGCAGTTCTTC.

This clonotype is classed as medium-sized (0.01 to 0.1%). The chain employs TRBV7-6 and TRBJ2-1; D is perhaps TRBD2 (5 bases). Germline CDR1 SGHVS, CDR2 FNYEAQ. Trimming removed 6 bases from V and 9 bases from J, with 18 bases in between. The CDR3 spans 14 residues. The CDR3 loop reads CASRLADGGGEQFF. The CDR3, as DNA: TGTGCCAGCAGGCTAGCAGATGGCGGAGGTGAGCAGTTCTTC.

This clonotype was counted ten times or more. This chain connects TRBV5-1 to TRBJ2-7; 9 bases match TRBD1. Germline loops: CDR1 SGHRS, CDR2 YFSETQ. This CDR3 comprises 17 residues. After removal of 0 bases from V and 4 bases from J, the junction contained 11 bases not matched to a gene. CDR3 protein: CASSLAAYRDRAYEQYF. In nucleotides, the CDR3 is TGCGCCAGCAGCTTGGCGGCCTACCGGGACAGGGCGTACGAGCAGTACTTC. Full variable domain (rest looked up from reference TRBV5-1 and TRBJ2-7): KAGVTQTPRYLIKTRGQQVTLSCSPISGHRSVSWYQQTPGQGLQFLFEYFSETQRNKGNFPGRFSGRQFSNSRSEMNVSTLELGDSALYLCASSLAAYRDRAYEQYFGPGTRLTVT.

Sample share makes this clonotype medium-sized. The DNA for the CDR3 is TGTGCCAGCAGAAATCTCGGCGCCGAGCCCCAGCATTTT. Amino acids: CASRNLGAEPQHF. J is TRBJ1-5 and V is TRBV2; D gene uncertain. Germline assignment: CDR1 SNHLY and CDR2 FYNNEI. The V end lost 6 bases, the J end lost 8 bases, and 14 bases lay between the germline ends. The length of the CDR3 is 13 residues.

This clonotype was detected ten times or more. The chain employs TRBV28 and TRBJ1-1, with D possibly TRBD1 on 5 matching bases. Trimming stripped 4 bases from V and 2 bases from J, with 11 bases between. This CDR3 spans 14 amino acids. Per germline, CDR1 MDHEN and CDR2 SYDVKM. The DNA for the CDR3 is TGTGCCAGCAGTTCCGGGACTCCAAACACTGAAGCTTTCTTT. This encodes CASSSGTPNTEAFF.

This clonotype occurred many times. This chain joins TRBV12-3 or TRBV12-4 and TRBJ1-1, with a possible D match to TRBD1 (5 bases). The length of the CDR3 is 13 residues. V lost 3 bases and J lost 8, with 13 bases in between. The CDR3 spells CASSFAVGGEAFF. Here the CDR3 DNA reads TGTGCCAGCAGTTTCGCCGTGGGGGGAGAAGCTTTCTTT.

This clonotype is classed as medium-sized. The V call is TRBV27, the J call TRBJ2-7; D is possibly TRBD1 (6 bases). V lost 5 bases and J lost 6, with 20 bases in between. The CDR3 sequence is 15 residues long. CDR1 MNHEY and CDR2 SMNVEV come from the germline V gene (reference sequence). CDR3 sequence reads: CASSAIQDSRGEQYF. The CDR3 DNA follows: TGTGCCAGCAGTGCGATCCAGGACAGTCGAGGCGAGCAGTACTTC.

This clonotype was seen repeatedly, ten times or more. V gene TRBV20-1 combines with J gene TRBJ2-1, with TRBD2 matching 7 bases. J lost 7 bases, V lost 0 bases, and 12 bases had no gene match. Germline values: CDR1 DFQATT, CDR2 SNEGSKA (reference sequence). This CDR3 has 16 residues. For the CDR3, the DNA is TGCAGTGCTAGAGATCCTTTTCGGGGAGGGCAGAATGAGCAGTTCTTC. Residues: CSARDPFRGGQNEQFF.

At least ten counts were recorded for this clonotype. The chain recombines TRBV25-1 with TRBJ2-1; TRBD2 aligns across 10 bases. The CDR3 is 20 amino acids. The trim removed 3 bases at V and 4 bases at J, leaving 18 bases unmatched. Germline V lookup: CDR1 MGHDK, CDR2 SYGVNS. CDR3 sequence: CASSERDKTLLAGFYNEQFF. Written as DNA, the CDR3 is TGTGCCAGCAGTGAGCGAGATAAAACCCTACTAGCGGGATTTTACAATGAGCAGTTCTTC. The variable domain in full, completed from reference TRBV25-1 and TRBJ2-1, reads EADIYQTPRYLVIGTGKKITLECSQTMGHDKMYWYQQDPGMELHLIHYSYGVNSTEKGDLSSESTVSRIRTEHFPLTLESARPSHTSQYLCASSERDKTLLAGFYNEQFFGPGTRLTVL.

Sample share makes this clonotype medium-sized. CDR3 amino acids: CASSFGGASGDEQFF. The CDR3, as DNA: TGTGCCAGCAGCTTTGGCGGGGCCTCAGGGGATGAGCAGTTCTTC. The chain joins TRBV28 to TRBJ2-1; either TRBD1 or TRBD2 may fit D (6 bases each). CDR1 and CDR2 from the germline V gene are MDHEN and SYDVKM. The CDR3 spans 15 residues. Trimming removed 6 bases at V and 8 bases at J, with 20 bases between.

This clonotype is termed medium-sized. The chain recombines TRBV5-1 with TRBJ2-5; TRBD1 aligns across 8 bases. V was pared by 1 base and J by 2 bases, with 4 bases of the junction left unmatched. The CDR3 has 15 residues. Germline CDR1 reads SGHRS; CDR2 reads YFSETQ. As DNA, the CDR3 is TGCGCCAGCAGCTTGAGGCGGACAGGGCAAGAGACCCAGTACTTC. Amino acid sequence: CASSLRRTGQETQYF.

This clonotype was recorded many times. The chain employs TRBV6-2 or TRBV6-3 and TRBJ2-2; D unresolved. The V end lost 3 bases, the J end lost 6 bases, and 11 bases lay between the germline ends. Germline V gene lookup returns CDR1 MNHEY and CDR2 SVGEGT. The CDR3 has 14 residues. CDR3 DNA: TGTGCCAGCAGTTATATGAGGTTTGCCGGGGAGCTGTTTTTT. Its translation is CASSYMRFAGELFF.

This clonotype was recorded at least ten times. The chain employs TRBV14 and TRBJ2-3; 7 bases map to TRBD2. Germline loops: CDR1 SGHDN, CDR2 FVKESK. The CDR3 has 16 amino acids. The V and J ends lost 4 bases and 0 bases, in that order; junction bases with no gene match: 7. The DNA of the CDR3 is TGTGCCAGCAGCCGTCGAGTTAGCGGGAGCACAGATACGCAGTATTTT. The encoded protein is CASSRRVSGSTDTQYF.

In this sample, this clonotype turned up many times. V gene TRBV27 combines with J gene TRBJ2-3; unclear D gene. Germline-derived CDR1 and CDR2 are MNHEY and SMNVEV (reference sequence). The V end lost 1 base, the J end lost 2 bases, and 4 bases lay between the germline ends. CDR3 length: 13 residues. The DNA for the CDR3 is TGTGCCAGCAGTTTATGGATCACAGATACGCAGTATTTT. As protein: CASSLWITDTQYF.

This clonotype was counted ten times or more. The J gene is TRBJ1-1, the V gene TRBV10-3; a weak D match, TRBD1 (6 bases). Germline V gene lookup returns CDR1 ENHRY and CDR2 SYGVKD. There are 15 residues in the CDR3. The V end was cut by 4 bases, the J end by 1 base, with 13 bases between. CDR3 nucleotide sequence: TGTGCCATCAGTGTGTCGGGACAATCGAACACTGAAGCTTTCTTT. This sequence encodes CAISVSGQSNTEAFF.

This clonotype was picked up many times. DNA of the CDR3: TGTGCCAGCAGCTTAGTAACAGGGGGCTCTGGCTACACCTTC. Its translation is CASSLVTGGSGYTF. V usage is TRBV5-5 and J usage is TRBJ1-2; 9 nucleotides agree with TRBD1. This CDR3 has 14 amino acids. CDR1 is SGHKS, CDR2 YYEKEE, per germline (reference sequence). J was trimmed by 7 bases and V by 2 bases; bases with no gene match: 6.

This clonotype occurred many times. The genes are TRBV27 and TRBJ1-1; the match to TRBD1 covers 9 bases. V lost 5 bases to trimming and J lost 5 bases; unmatched junction nucleotides: 12. CDR3 length equals 16 residues. Germline V lookup: CDR1 MNHEY, CDR2 SMNVEV (reference sequence). Here the CDR3 DNA reads TGTGCCAGCAGTCCAATAGACAGGGGGGTATATACTGAAGCTTTCTTT. Amino acid sequence: CASSPIDRGVYTEAFF.

This clonotype was observed at least ten times. The chain is built from TRBV20-1 and TRBJ2-3, with 12 bases aligning to TRBD2. In germline, CDR1 is DFQATT, CDR2 SNEGSKA (reference sequence). The trim removed 3 bases at V and 5 bases at J, leaving 3 bases unmatched. CDR3 length: 14 amino acids. CDR3 loop: CSASLAGGLDTQYF. CDR3 sequence (DNA): TGCAGTGCTAGTCTAGCGGGAGGGTTAGATACGCAGTATTTT.

This clonotype was seen ten or more times. The rearrangement uses TRBV25-1 and TRBJ2-7, with D possibly matching TRBD2 (6 bases). This CDR3 is 12 amino acids long. Germline CDR1 is MGHDK and CDR2 is SYGVNS. The V and J ends lost 6 bases and 12 bases respectively, with 18 bases between them. The CDR3 here is CASSSSAGGRYF. For the CDR3, the DNA is TGTGCCAGCAGCTCATCAGCCGGGGGTAGGTACTTC.

This clonotype was detected many times. This chain uses TRBV6-5 with TRBJ1-1, with D perhaps matching TRBD1 (5 bases). CDR3 length: 12 amino acids. Germline loops: CDR1 MNHEY, CDR2 SVGAGI. Trimming cost V 6 bases and J 5 bases, with 10 bases left between them. The CDR3 region is CASSPPGTEAFF. The DNA for the CDR3 is TGTGCCAGCAGCCCACCAGGGACTGAAGCTTTCTTT.

By share of the sample, this clonotype is medium-sized. V and J are TRBV29-1 and TRBJ2-5; D possibly matches TRBD1 or TRBD2 (6 bases each). Germline V gene data show CDR1 as SQVTM and CDR2 as ANQGSEA. This CDR3 comprises 13 residues. V was pared by 6 bases and J by 6 bases, with 17 bases between. CDR3 loop: CSVHGGPVKTQYF. The CDR3, as DNA: TGCAGCGTCCACGGGGGCCCCGTGAAGACCCAGTACTTC.

This clonotype occurred many times. The V call is TRBV6-2 or TRBV6-3, the J call TRBJ1-1, with D unclear. The CDR3 is 13 amino acids. Trimming pared 2 bases from V and 1 base from J, leaving 5 bases between. The germline V gene has CDR1 MNHEY and CDR2 SVGEGT. CDR3 nucleotides: TGTGCCAGCAGTTACCGGGGGAACACTGAAGCTTTCTTT. Translated, it gives CASSYRGNTEAFF.

This clonotype was seen many times. The J gene is TRBJ1-6, the V gene TRBV20-1; D gene uncertain. Trimming removed 0 bases from V and 8 bases from J, with 17 bases in between. The CDR3 covers 16 residues. The V gene's germline CDR1 is DFQATT and CDR2 SNEGSKA (reference sequence). The CDR3 here is CSARDPRQERDSPLHF. In DNA, the CDR3 is TGCAGTGCTAGAGATCCGAGGCAGGAGAGGGATTCACCCCTCCACTTT.

This clonotype was observed at least ten times. The CDR3 nucleotides read TGTGCCAGCAGACCCGATCCGGGACTAGGGAACAATGAGCAGTTCTTC. This encodes CASRPDPGLGNNEQFF. The chain is built from TRBV11-2 and TRBJ2-1; 8 bases agree with TRBD2. Trimming cost V 6 bases and J 5 bases; bases outside gene matches: 12. CDR1 and CDR2 (germline): SGHAT, FQNNGV. This CDR3 has 16 amino acids.